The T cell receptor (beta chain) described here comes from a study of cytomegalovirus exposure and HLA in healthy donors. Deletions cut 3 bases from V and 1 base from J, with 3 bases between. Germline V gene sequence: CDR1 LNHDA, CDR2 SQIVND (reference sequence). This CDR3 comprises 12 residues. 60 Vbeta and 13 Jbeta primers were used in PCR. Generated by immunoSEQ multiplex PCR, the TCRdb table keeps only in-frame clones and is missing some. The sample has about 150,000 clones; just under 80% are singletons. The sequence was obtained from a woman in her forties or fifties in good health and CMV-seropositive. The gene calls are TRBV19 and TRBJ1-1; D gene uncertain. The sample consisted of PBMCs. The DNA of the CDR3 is TGTGCCAGTAGTATGAGGAACACTGAAGCTTTCTTT. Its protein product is CASSMRNTEAFF.